This TCR beta chain was found in a study of shared clonotypes between healthy human individuals. Study details: A couple of women and three men aged 18 to 49 made up the donors.

Comment on this clone: Its antigen remains unidentified.

Notes on the study in general: Relative to clonotypes present in all four donors, those not shared had lower generation probabilities.

Naive CD8 cells lacked CD45RO, underwent positive selection for CCR7 and left out terminally differentiated effector memory CD45RA+ cells. CDR1 is MRHNA, CDR2 SNTAGT, per germline. This CDR3 has 15 residues. V was trimmed by 2 bases and J by 7 bases, leaving 15 bases between them. Sequencing used immunoSEQ multiplex PCR; TCRdb keeps in-frame clones, though not all of them. This table holds millions of clones, about 94% found once. The sequencing sample was made of naive CD8+ T cells sorted from blood. This TCR was sampled from a young man in good health. This chain joins TRBV6-4 and TRBJ1-5, with D possibly matching TRBD1 (5 bases). The CDR3 here is CASSDQGMGKQPQHF. Here the CDR3 DNA reads TGTGCCAGCAGTGACCAGGGAATGGGTAAGCAGCCCCAGCATTTT.